Following are 12 T cell receptor beta chains from one sample sequenced in a study of identical twins. A single record per CDR3 protein comes from TCRdb applying MiXCR to the 5' RACE reads. The repertoire holds about 150,000 distinct CDR3 sequences, around 3.5% seen once, with approximately 7.6% in the top ten. The specimen sequenced was memory T cells sorted from blood. These TCRs come from a man between 18 and 29 years old in good health.

This clonotype was seen repeatedly, ten times or more. This chain connects TRBV12-3 or TRBV12-4 to TRBJ2-1, with 9 bases fitting TRBD1. With V trimmed by 5 bases and J by 5 bases, 4 bases remained unmatched. The CDR3 runs to 14 residues. CDR3 in amino acids: CASSITGGHNEQFF. In nucleotides, the CDR3 is TGTGCCAGCAGTATAACAGGGGGCCACAATGAGCAGTTCTTC.

This clonotype came up many times. The chain carries TRBV11-2 and TRBJ2-1; TRBD2 matches at 7 bases. There are 15 residues in the CDR3. J was trimmed by 3 bases and V by 0 bases; bases with no gene match: 2. Germline loops: CDR1 SGHAT, CDR2 FQNNGV. As DNA, the CDR3 is TGTGCCAGCAGCTTAGACCTAGCGGACTACAATGAGCAGTTCTTC. Its protein is CASSLDLADYNEQFF.

This clonotype was seen ten or more times. The chain joins TRBV7-3 to TRBJ2-1; 10 nucleotides align to TRBD2. Germline V CDR1 and CDR2: SGHTA, FQGTGA. The CDR3 sequence is 16 residues long. V gave up 5 bases and J gave up 7 bases; unmatched junction bases: 11. In DNA form, the CDR3 reads TGTGCCAGCAGCCAGGCTGGTAGCGGGAGGACAAATGAGCAGTTCTTC. It encodes CASSQAGSGRTNEQFF.

This clonotype was detected ten times or more. The chain recombines TRBV6-2 or TRBV6-3 with TRBJ1-4; D is unresolved. V lost 0 bases to trimming and J lost 7 bases, with 12 bases between them. The CDR3 loop spans 15 amino acids. CDR1 is MNHEY and CDR2 is SVGEGT in the germline V gene. The CDR3 spells CASSYSGPGIEKLFF. CDR3 nucleotides: TGTGCCAGCAGTTACTCCGGGCCAGGAATTGAAAAACTGTTTTTT.

This clonotype occurred many times. The V gene is TRBV11-3, the J gene TRBJ2-7; D is uncertain. V was cut by 4 bases and J by 3 bases, with 10 bases left in between. The CDR3 spans 13 residues. Germline assignment: CDR1 SGHNT and CDR2 YENEEA. The CDR3 region is CASSWAVGYEQYV. The DNA of the CDR3 is TGTGCCAGCAGCTGGGCTGTTGGCTACGAGCAGTACGTC.

This clonotype was seen many times. The genes are TRBV28 and TRBJ2-7; 8 nucleotides match TRBD2. This CDR3 comprises 15 residues. CDR1 and CDR2 (germline): MDHEN, SYDVKM. Losses at the gene ends were 4 bases for V and 0 bases for J; bases not matched to a gene: 5. CDR3 bases: TGTGCCAGCAGTTCACTAGCGGAAAACTCCTACGAGCAGTACTTC. Its protein product is CASSSLAENSYEQYF.

There are many counts of this clonotype. The J gene is TRBJ1-6, the V gene TRBV3-1; D unclear. The CDR3 length is 14 residues. The germline V and J ends were trimmed by 0 bases and 8 bases, with 8 bases remaining between them. Germline V gene data show CDR1 as LGHDT and CDR2 as YNNKEL (reference sequence). The DNA for the CDR3 is TGTGCCAGCAGCCAAGAATCATTATATTCACCCCTCCACTTT. It yields the protein CASSQESLYSPLHF.

This clonotype was detected many times. The rearrangement links TRBV10-3 to TRBJ1-3, with unresolved D. The CDR3 covers 14 residues. Germline CDR1 reads ENHRY; CDR2 reads SYGVKD. V was cut by 4 bases and J by 2 bases, with 9 bases left in between. CDR3 nucleotide sequence: TGTGCCATCAGTGCCGGGCGAACTGGAAACACCATATATTTT. It encodes CAISAGRTGNTIYF.

This clonotype came up many times. V is TRBV5-5 and J is TRBJ2-2; 9 bases map to TRBD2. V lost 1 base and J lost 4; bases outside the gene matches: 5. CDR3 length: 16 residues. Germline V gene lookup returns CDR1 SGHKS and CDR2 YYEKEE (reference sequence). The DNA for the CDR3 is TGTGCCAGCAGCTTGTTAGGACTAGCGTTCACCGGGGAGCTGTTTTTT. Translating gives CASSLLGLAFTGELFF.

This clonotype was detected many times. V gene TRBV28 combines with J gene TRBJ1-2; unclear D gene. V gave up 3 bases and J gave up 8 bases, with 13 bases separating them. Germline lookup yields CDR1 MDHEN and CDR2 SYDVKM. The CDR3 consists of 13 residues. The CDR3 nucleotides are TGTGCCAGCAGTTTTCACAACTATAAAGGCTACACCTTC. Protein: CASSFHNYKGYTF.

The table lists this clonotype with a few counts. DNA of the CDR3: TGTGCCAGCTCACCCGAGACAGACTATGGCTACACCTTC. This gives the protein CASSPETDYGYTF. The chain carries TRBV18 and TRBJ1-2, with a weak D call TRBD1 (5 bases). Germline V CDR1 and CDR2: KGHSH, LQKENI. The CDR3 loop spans 13 amino acids. V lost 3 bases and J 3 bases, leaving 8 bases between the germline ends.

The sample holds many counts of this clonotype. V is TRBV28 and J is TRBJ2-1; D may be TRBD2 (6 bases). This CDR3 has 14 residues. CDR1 and CDR2 (germline): MDHEN, SYDVKM. With 6 bases removed from V and 4 bases from J, the gap between germline ends came to 13 bases. The DNA for the CDR3 is TGTGCCAGCAGGGAGGGGACCACATACAATGAGCAGTTCTTC. Translation gives CASREGTTYNEQFF.